Listed below are T cell receptor beta chains from one sample, sequenced in a study of blood T cell repertoires in COVID-19. Clones were sequenced by immunoSEQ multiplex PCR, and TCRdb holds only the in-frame ones, with some missing. This table has about 52,000 clones, under 85% appearing once. The sequenced material came from peripheral blood. The receptors stem from a man between 65 and 85 years old with active COVID-19. The CDR3 runs from the conserved cysteine through the conserved F or W. D genes are given only for firm matches.

TRBJ2-2,15,TRBD2,TRBV6-2/TRBV6-3,CASSSGTKNTGELFF
TRBJ1-5,13,NA,TRBV7-3,CASSLDTDQPQHF
TRBJ1-5,16,TRBD1,TRBV7-2,CASSLYGGTGNQPQHF
TRBJ2-1,13,NA,TRBV30,CAWSPGAPAEQFF
TRBJ1-2,15,NA,TRBV19,CASSTRRTDQNGYTF
TRBJ1-6,15,NA,TRBV6-2/TRBV6-3,CASSYRGGESSPLHF
TRBJ1-2,13,NA,TRBV29-1,CSVASNTNYGYTF
TRBJ1-5,16,NA,TRBV15,CATSRDLWTADQPQHF
TRBJ2-2,14,TRBD1,TRBV6-6,CASSLQGAPGELFF
TRBJ1-1,20,TRBD1,TRBV5-1,CASSFSPGQGAARLSTEAFF
TRBJ2-1,12,NA,TRBV9,CASATGYNEQFF
TRBJ2-5,16,NA,TRBV6-6,CASSGISSVWGETQYF
TRBJ1-5,13,NA,TRBV12-3/TRBV12-4,CASTTTGRQPQHF
TRBJ2-2,14,TRBD1,TRBV7-9,CASSLQTGNGELFF
TRBJ2-7,13,NA,TRBV7-2,CASSLSRSYEQYF
TRBJ1-1,16,NA,TRBV19,CASSWEMGAMNTEAFF
TRBJ1-4,14,TRBD1,TRBV2,CASSRQGWYEKLFF
TRBJ2-1,16,TRBD2,TRBV27,CASSLLLGGGYNEQFF
TRBJ2-2,16,TRBD2,TRBV11-2,CASSLEGSGGTGELFF
TRBJ1-2,14,TRBD1,TRBV4-1,CASRPAGGDNGYTF
TRBJ1-4,13,NA,TRBV14,CASSPGVHEKLFF
TRBJ2-2,20,TRBD2,TRBV30,CAWSVPVWLAGGTNTGELFF